Listed below are T cell receptor beta chains from one sample, sequenced in a study of shared clonotypes between healthy human individuals. Here immunoSEQ multiplex PCR was the method, and the copy in TCRdb shows in-frame clones only, minus some. The sample lists around 1,000,000 clones, roughly 80% occurring once. The specimen sequenced was memory CD4+ T cells from PBMCs. The receptors were gathered from a man between 18 and 35 years old in good health. Some clones in this sample may be carry-over from other donors' samples. Each CDR3 is given with its conserved first and last residue. The order of the fields is V gene, clone size, D gene, J gene, CDR3 length, CDR3 protein, CDR3 DNA. The D gene is left open where the match is weak. Some rows have no size entry. The others give once, few or many, or a class for an expanded clone.

>TRBV11-3|NA|NA|TRBJ1-3|13
CASSLSSGNTIYF
TGTGCCAGCAGCTTGTCCTCTGGAAACACCATATATTTT
>TRBV9|NA|TRBD1|TRBJ1-4|18
CASSSRPGQTPEVEKLFF
TGTGCCAGCAGCTCCCGCCCGGGACAGACCCCTGAAGTTGAAAAACTGTTTTTT
>TRBV18|NA|NA|TRBJ2-1|13
CASSSGPYNEQFF
TGTGCCAGCTCATCCGGCCCCTACAATGAGCAGTTCTTC
>TRBV19|NA|NA|TRBJ1-2|14
CASNSWDGGSGYTF
TGTGCCAGTAATTCCTGGGACGGAGGCTCGGGCTACACCTTC
>TRBV18|NA|TRBD2|TRBJ2-5|15
CASSRGLAGRETQYF
TGTGCCAGCTCCCGAGGACTAGCGGGACGGGAGACCCAGTACTTC
>TRBV7-3|NA|NA|TRBJ2-3|13
CASSLEKGVRLYF
TGTGCCAGCAGCTTAGAGAAGGGAGTTAGGTTGTATTTT
>TRBV2|NA|TRBD1|TRBJ1-2|13
CASSEIAGGGYTF
TGTGCCAGCAGTGAAATTGCAGGGGGTGGCTACACCTTC
>TRBV28|NA|NA|TRBJ1-1|15
CASSLEGARATEAFF
TGTGCCAGCAGTTTAGAAGGCGCCAGGGCCACTGAAGCTTTCTTT
>TRBV21-1|NA|NA|TRBJ1-2|15
CASSKWRGQCHGYTF
TGTGCCAGCAGCAAATGGCGGGGGCAGTGCCATGGCTACACCTTC
>TRBV5-4|few|TRBD1|TRBJ1-2|15
CASSQGRTGFYGYTF
TGTGCCAGCAGCCAGGGAAGGACAGGGTTTTATGGCTACACCTTC
>TRBV27|NA|TRBD1|TRBJ1-1|14
CASSFRGLDTEAFF
TGTGCCAGCAGTTTTAGGGGGCTGGACACTGAAGCTTTCTTT
>TRBV10-3|NA|NA|TRBJ1-3|13
CAAAPYSGNTIYF
TGTGCCGCCGCCCCCTACTCTGGAAACACCATATATTTT
>TRBV9|NA|NA|TRBJ2-1|13
CASSVGSYNEQFF
TGTGCCAGCAGCGTAGGCTCCTACAATGAGCAGTTCTTC